This T cell receptor beta chain was captured by sequencing in a study of neurological immune-mediated disorders. The sorted-subset TCR libraries were prepared using some 920,000 CD4+ or CD8+ T cells as the starting material. This CDR3 region has 18 residues. Germline CDR1 MGHRA, CDR2 YSYEKL. V gave up 4 bases and J gave up 5 bases; unmatched junction bases: 14. This clonotype was counted ten times or more. TCRdb passed the 5' RACE reads through MiXCR, listing each CDR3 protein once. The sample lists 52,000 or so distinct CDR3 sequences, about 4% occurring once. The sequenced sample was CD4+ T cells from blood. The V call is TRBV4-1, the J call TRBJ2-1; 10 nucleotides match TRBD2. This receptor was obtained from a woman aged 40 to 55 with multiple sclerosis. The CDR3 is CASSPRGPLAGVNNEQFF. CDR3 in DNA: TGCGCCAGCAGCCCAAGGGGGCCCCTAGCGGGGGTTAACAATGAGCAGTTCTTC.